This TCR beta chain was profiled in a study of vaccination and CD4 T cells after COVID-19. On the study more broadly: Convalescent patients, SARS-CoV-2 positive by nasal swab PCR, comprised several mild cases and one severe case. Diagnosis preceded the drawing of post-COVID samples by a median 101 days (range 35 to 161).

Cultured CD4+ T cell DNA underwent sequencing with the Oncomine TCR Beta short-read assay. TCRdb called the PCR reads again in MiXCR, with one record for every CDR3 protein. The table records 20,000 or so distinct CDR3 sequences, less than 40% of them present only once. Study conclusions and caveats: SARS-CoV-2-reactive clonotypes rose nonsignificantly, with the median going from about 20 to 38.

Regarding this clonotype: Its antigen remains unidentified.

Germline V CDR1 and CDR2: DFQATT, SNEGSKA (reference sequence). The V segment lost 4 bases and the J segment 5 bases; nucleotides outside the gene matches: 9. The CDR3 extends over 14 amino acids. Time point: late sampling 161 to 241 days after vaccination in a few convalescent patients. Regarding treatment: roughly ten-day PBMC culture with coronavirus spike peptide pools or control peptides (ViraFEST assay). The sequence was obtained from a human donor who had recovered from COVID-19. The source was CD4+ T cells from blood, cultured in vitro, collected about 7 months after SARS-CoV-2 vaccination. This chain links TRBV20-1 with TRBJ2-7; 9 bases match TRBD2. Here the CDR3 reads CSAKSPSGAHEQYF. CDR3 sequence (DNA): TGCAGTGCTAAATCCCCTAGCGGGGCTCACGAGCAGTACTTC.